This T cell receptor beta chain came from a study of shared clonotypes between healthy human individuals. Study-wide context: Serving as donors were two women and a few men, whose ages spanned 18 to 49.

General observations from the study: Generation of non-shared clonotypes was less probable than generation of clonotypes shared by all four donors.

This clone was observed a handful of times. As yet, its antigen is unknown. Other DNA sequences in this sample translate to the same CDR3. An assay was performed, and its level was deep. In the original analysis: Junction-only sequences without quality scores were provided by ImmunoSEQ, so filtering was different. Assay used: immunoSEQ multiplex PCR; TCRdb lists only in-frame clones, some missing. D and trimming come from the DNA, and the V and J calls and clone size come from that table. The table includes about 1.1 million clones, around 77% detected once. The CDR3 totals 11 residues. Germline V gene sequence: CDR1 SGHNT, CDR2 YENEEA. V dropped 2 bases and J dropped 5 bases, with 0 bases sitting between them.

Sample: memory CD4+ T cells from PBMCs. Described subset: CD45RA-negative fraction. This rearrangement joins TRBV11-3 to TRBJ2-2; D uncertain. The receptor's source is a man aged 18 to 30 in good health. Some clones in this sample may be carry-over from other donors' samples. The CDR3 reads CASSLTGELFF. For the CDR3, the DNA is TGTGCCAGCAGCTTAACCGGGGAGCTGTTTTTT.